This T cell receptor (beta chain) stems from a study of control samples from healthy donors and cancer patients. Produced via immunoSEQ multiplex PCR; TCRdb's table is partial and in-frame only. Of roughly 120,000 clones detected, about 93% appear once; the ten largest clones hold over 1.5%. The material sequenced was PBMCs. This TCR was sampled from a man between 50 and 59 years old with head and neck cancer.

The CDR3 spells CASRFGTVGEQYF. The CDR3 DNA follows: TGTGCCAGCAGGTTTGGCACAGTGGGGGAGCAGTACTTC. The V and J genes are TRBV5-6 and TRBJ2-7; D unresolved. V shed 5 bases and J shed 7 bases, with 16 bases lying between them. Looked up from germline, CDR1 is SGHDT and CDR2 is YYEEEE. This CDR3 spans 13 amino acids.